This T cell receptor beta chain comes out of a study of T cell responses to AZD1222 COVID-19 vaccine. Profiled with immunoSEQ multiplex PCR; TCRdb holds only in-frame clones, not every one. The sample holds around 170,000 clones; approximately 86% are singletons and the top ten take around 10%. Trimming cost V 3 bases and J 5 bases, with 8 bases left between them. CDR3 length: 12 amino acids. The V gene's germline CDR1 is GTSNPN and CDR2 SVGIG (reference sequence). The sequence derives from an adult who received the AZD1222 COVID-19 vaccine. The input for sequencing was peripheral blood, taken 28 days after the second AZD1222 dose. V usage is TRBV30 and J usage is TRBJ1-5; no definite D call. The CDR3 loop reads CAWSIADQPQHF. The CDR3 DNA is TGTGCCTGGAGCATCGCCGATCAGCCCCAGCATTTT.